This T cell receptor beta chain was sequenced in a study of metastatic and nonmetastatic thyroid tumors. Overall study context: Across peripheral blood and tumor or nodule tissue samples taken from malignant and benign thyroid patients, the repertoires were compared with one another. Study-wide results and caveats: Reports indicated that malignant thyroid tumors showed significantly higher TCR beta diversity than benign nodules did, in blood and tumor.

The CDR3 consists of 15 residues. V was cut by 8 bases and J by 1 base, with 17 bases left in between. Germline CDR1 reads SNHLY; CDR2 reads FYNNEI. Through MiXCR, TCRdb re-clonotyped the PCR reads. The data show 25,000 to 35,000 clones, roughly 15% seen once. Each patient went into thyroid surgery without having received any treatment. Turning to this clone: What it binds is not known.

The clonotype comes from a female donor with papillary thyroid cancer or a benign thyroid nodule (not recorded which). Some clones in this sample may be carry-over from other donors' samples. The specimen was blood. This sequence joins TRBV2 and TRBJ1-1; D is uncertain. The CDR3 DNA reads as TGTGCCAGCGTGAACCCCCGACGGCGGAACACTGAAGCTTTCTTT. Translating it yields CASVNPRRRNTEAFF.